One sample yielded the 18 T cell receptor beta chains listed below, sequenced in a study of PD-L1 blockade in urothelial cancer. Specified time point: pretreatment peripheral blood. Repertoires were generated with immunoSEQ multiplex PCR, while TCRdb's copy carries only in-frame clones and drops some. The data show approximately 52,000 clones, roughly 80% seen once. Material: PBMCs, obtained around atezolizumab (anti-PD-L1) treatment. All receptors derive from a man between 65 and 85 years old with urothelial cancer.

In this sample, this clone turned up once. J is TRBJ2-3 and V is TRBV7-3, with 7 bases aligning to TRBD1. Trimming at V came to 2 bases and at J to 6 bases, leaving 5 bases not matched to a gene. The CDR3 runs 14 residues. Germline V gene sequence: CDR1 SGHTA, CDR2 FQGTGA. CDR3 residues: CASSLEGAPDTQYF. The CDR3 coding sequence is TGTGCCAGCAGCTTAGAGGGGGCGCCTGATACGCAGTATTTT.

Regarding this clone: Mismatch with germline at one junction end may stem from a read error. V is TRBV7-7 and J is TRBJ2-3; 8 nucleotides align to TRBD2. The CDR3 is 14 amino acids. CDR1 is SSHAT and CDR2 is FNYEAQ in the germline V gene (reference sequence). CDR3 residues: CASSLKAGVDTQYF. Written as DNA, the CDR3 is TGTGCTAGCAGCTTAAAAGCGGGAGTGGATACGCAGTATTTT.

The V call is TRBV5-4, the J call TRBJ2-5, with 9 bases aligning to TRBD2. V was pared by 4 bases and J by 2 bases, with 6 bases of the junction left unmatched. Germline CDR1 and CDR2: SGHNT and YYREEE (reference sequence). This CDR3 comprises 15 residues. The CDR3 here is CASSPGTSRQETQYF. The CDR3 region has the DNA TGTGCCAGCAGCCCCGGGACTAGCAGGCAAGAGACCCAGTACTTC.

The V call is TRBV5-1, the J call TRBJ2-3; TRBD2 matches 8 bases. Looked up from germline, CDR1 is SGHRS and CDR2 is YFSETQ. The CDR3 is made up of 16 amino acids. The junction had 6 bases not matched to a gene; V was cut back by 3 bases and J by 0 bases. CDR3 sequence (DNA): TGCGCCAGCAGCTATGACTCGGGGGGGAGCACAGATACGCAGTATTTT. Amino acids: CASSYDSGGSTDTQYF.

This clone came up once. The chain has TRBV5-1 and TRBJ1-5, with a tentative D call TRBD1 (5 bases). Germline CDR1 is SGHRS and CDR2 is YFSETQ. This CDR3 comprises 13 residues. Trimming left V 0 bases short and J 5 bases short, with 6 bases between. The chain's CDR3 is CASSLAGDQPQHF. CDR3 in DNA: TGCGCCAGCAGCTTGGCGGGGGATCAGCCCCAGCATTTT.

The rearrangement joins TRBV2 to TRBJ1-5; 7 bases line up with TRBD1. CDR1 and CDR2 (germline): SNHLY, FYNNEI. V was clipped by 4 bases and J by 2 bases; unmatched bases: 8. This CDR3 comprises 16 residues. The CDR3 sequence: CASSASRGVGNQPQHF. The DNA of the CDR3 is TGTGCCAGCAGTGCCTCCAGGGGGGTGGGCAATCAGCCCCAGCATTTT.

The rearrangement uses TRBV14 and TRBJ1-1; D might be TRBD1 (5 bases). In germline, CDR1 is SGHDN, CDR2 FVKESK. V dropped 4 bases and J dropped 5 bases, with 11 bases sitting between them. The CDR3 spans 13 residues. The CDR3 DNA reads as TGTGCCAGCAGCCGGGGGGTCGGGACTGAAGCTTTCTTT. Translating it yields CASSRGVGTEAFF.

This rearrangement joins TRBV28 to TRBJ2-7, with D maybe TRBD2 (5 bases). The V end lost 1 base, the J end lost 6 bases, and 10 bases lay between the germline ends. This CDR3 is 13 amino acids long. The V gene's germline CDR1 is MDHEN and CDR2 SYDVKM. DNA for the CDR3: TGTGCCAGCAGTTTATCATCGGGGAGCGAGCAGTACTTC. It yields the protein CASSLSSGSEQYF.

This clone was counted between two and nine times. The chain joins TRBV12-5 to TRBJ1-2; TRBD1 might be the D (5 bases). CDR3 length: 15 amino acids. Trimming removed 0 bases from V and 11 bases from J, with 19 bases in between. Germline assignment: CDR1 LGHNT and CDR2 FRNRAP. Written as DNA, the CDR3 is TGTGCTAGTGGTTTGGTACGTCGGGGACTACCGGCGTACACCTTC. Translation gives CASGLVRRGLPAYTF. Looking up the rest from reference TRBV12-5 and TRBJ1-2 gives the full variable domain: DARVTQTPRHKVTEMGQEVTMRCQPILGHNTVFWYRQTMMQGLELLAYFRNRAPLDDSGMPKDRFSAEMPDATLATLKIQPSEPRDSAVYFCASGLVRRGLPAYTFGSGTRLTVV.

The rearrangement joins TRBV4-3 to TRBJ2-7; D might be TRBD1 (6 bases). Trimming removed 0 bases at V and 3 bases at J, with 12 bases between. The CDR3 length is 15 residues. The germline gives CDR1 LGHNA, CDR2 YSLEER. CDR3 sequence: CASSQDLGQNYEQYF. CDR3 nucleotides: TGCGCCAGCAGCCAAGATTTAGGACAGAACTACGAGCAGTACTTC.

The chain combines TRBV7-2 with TRBJ2-3; 9 positions match TRBD2. The CDR3 has 14 amino acids. Germline-derived CDR1 and CDR2 are SGHTA and FQGNSA. The V and J ends lost 3 bases and 6 bases, in that order; junction bases with no gene match: 4. In nucleotides, the CDR3 is TGTGCCAGCAGCTTCGACCTAGCGGGGGATACGCAGTATTTT. Translated, it gives CASSFDLAGDTQYF.

V usage is TRBV6-1 and J usage is TRBJ2-3, with D possibly matching TRBD2 (6 bases). From germline, CDR1 is MNHNS and CDR2 SASEGT. Trimming shortened V by 1 base and J by 1 base, and 21 bases separated the two germline ends. CDR3 length: 19 amino acids. The CDR3 region has the DNA TGTGCCAGCAGTGAAGTGTCATCCATGACTAGAGGTCGCACAGATACGCAGTATTTT. This translates into CASSEVSSMTRGRTDTQYF.

This clone was picked up one time. The chain has TRBV12-5 and TRBJ2-7; TRBD2 agrees at 9 bases. This CDR3 contains 16 residues. V lost 6 bases and J lost 7; bases outside the gene matches: 16. The germline V gene has CDR1 LGHNT and CDR2 FRNRAP. This chain's CDR3 is CASGGWTGREGTEQYF. The CDR3 coding sequence is TGTGCTAGTGGAGGATGGACGGGGCGGGAGGGCACTGAGCAGTACTTC.

This sequence joins TRBV11-2 and TRBJ2-1; 10 bases match TRBD2. CDR1 SGHAT and CDR2 FQNNGV come from the germline V gene. V lost 1 base, J lost 11 bases, and 11 bases stayed unmatched. The CDR3 runs 16 residues. In nucleotides, the CDR3 is TGTGCCAGCAGCTTAGGGCGGACTAGCGGTACAATGAAGCAGTTCTTC. Translated: CASSLGRTSGTMKQFF.

CDR3 DNA sequence: TGTGCCAGCAGTGAAAGAGTTCAAGGGACAGGGGGCTCCTACGAGCAGTACTTC. This encodes CASSERVQGTGGSYEQYF. The rearrangement joins TRBV6-1 to TRBJ2-7; 11 bases map to TRBD1. The V gene end was trimmed by 2 bases and the J gene end by 0 bases; junction bases not matched to a gene: 9. The CDR3 extends over 18 amino acids. CDR1 MNHNS and CDR2 SASEGT come from the germline V gene.

The chain has TRBV5-4 and TRBJ1-2, with TRBD1 as a possible D gene (5 bases). The germline V gene encodes CDR1 SGHNT and CDR2 YYREEE (reference sequence). The length of the CDR3 is 14 residues. Between the trimmed V and J ends, which lost 2 bases and 3 bases, there was a span of 11 bases. The DNA of the CDR3 is TGTGCCAGCAGCTTCGGAGACAGTTACTATGGCTACACCTTC. Its protein product is CASSFGDSYYGYTF.

The chain joins TRBV7-2 to TRBJ1-2, with D maybe TRBD1 (5 bases). From germline, CDR1 is SGHTA and CDR2 FQGNSA. The CDR3 loop spans 15 amino acids. The V end was cut by 5 bases, the J end by 4 bases, with 17 bases between. The CDR3 loop is CASSRATTASYGYTF. In DNA form, the CDR3 reads TGTGCCAGCAGCCGAGCGACGACAGCCTCCTATGGCTACACCTTC.

V gene TRBV19 combines with J gene TRBJ2-7, with TRBD1 matching 10 bases. Germline CDR1 LNHDA, CDR2 SQIVND (reference sequence). J was trimmed by 3 bases and V by 4 bases; bases with no gene match: 6. The CDR3 extends over 15 amino acids. This CDR3 reads CASSTSGTGVYEQYF. The DNA for the CDR3 is TGTGCCAGTAGTACCTCCGGGACAGGGGTCTACGAGCAGTACTTC. Full variable domain (remainder filled in from reference TRBV19 and TRBJ2-7): DGGITQSPKYLFRKEGQNVTLSCEQNLNHDAMYWYRQDPGQGLRLIYYSQIVNDFQKGDIAEGYSVSREKKESFPLTVTSAQKNPTAFYLCASSTSGTGVYEQYFGPGTRLTVT.